These 20 T cell receptor beta chains were sequenced from one sample in a study of PD-1 blockade in classical Hodgkin lymphoma. Time point noted: cycle 4 day 1 (C4D1), after more than five weeks of nivolumab. Brentuximab vedotin exposure varied, and every patient relapsed after autologous stem cell transplantation. TCRdb keeps only in-frame clones here, not all; method: immunoSEQ multiplex PCR. In the table there are roughly 40,000 clones, around 80% of which are singletons. This specimen was peripheral blood mononuclear cells (PBMCs), taken before the fourth cycle of nivolumab. These receptors were taken from a human donor with classical Hodgkin lymphoma.

The chain has TRBV5-4 and TRBJ2-1; TRBD2 matches 13 bases. The CDR3 extends over 18 amino acids. The V gene end was trimmed by 4 bases and the J gene end by 3 bases; junction bases not matched to a gene: 10. Germline CDR1 is SGHNT and CDR2 is YYREEE (reference sequence). The CDR3 reads CASSERLLAGGFYNEQFF. For the CDR3, the DNA is TGTGCCAGCAGCGAGCGACTACTAGCGGGGGGGTTCTACAATGAGCAGTTCTTC.

V gene TRBV9 combines with J gene TRBJ2-3; 9 bases line up with TRBD2. This CDR3 comprises 15 residues. Trimming cost V 6 bases and J 6 bases; bases outside gene matches: 11. The germline V gene has CDR1 SGDLS and CDR2 YYNGEE. The CDR3 loop is CASNLSGGKSDTQYF. The CDR3 nucleotides are TGTGCCAGCAACCTCAGCGGGGGGAAGTCCGATACGCAGTATTTT.

The DNA for the CDR3 is TGTGCCAGCAGCCAAACATCTGACACCACCTACGAGCAGTACTTC. It translates to CASSQTSDTTYEQYF. This chain uses TRBV4-2 with TRBJ2-7, with D unresolved. The germline V and J ends were trimmed by 2 bases and 2 bases, with 13 bases remaining between them. The CDR3 loop spans 15 amino acids. CDR1 and CDR2 from the germline V gene are LGHNA and YNFKEQ.

The V call is TRBV28, the J call TRBJ1-2; D remains unclear. The CDR3 runs 12 residues. Germline CDR1 reads MDHEN; CDR2 reads SYDVKM. Trimming left V 6 bases short and J 7 bases short, with 12 bases between. CDR3 protein: CASSMGGSGYTF. CDR3 sequence (DNA): TGTGCCAGCAGCATGGGCGGGAGTGGCTACACCTTC.

Details on this clone: Other DNA sequences in this sample translate to the same CDR3. The DNA for the CDR3 is TGCGCCAGCAGCTTGGAGGCCGGCAGCTCCTACGAGCAGTACTTC. This gives the protein CASSLEAGSSYEQYF. V usage is TRBV5-1 and J usage is TRBJ2-7; no clear D. Trimming took off 0 bases at V and 0 bases at J, with 10 bases between the two ends. The CDR3 length is 15 residues. Germline CDR1 is SGHRS and CDR2 is YFSETQ. The whole variable domain, filled in from reference TRBV5-1 and TRBJ2-7, reads KAGVTQTPRYLIKTRGQQVTLSCSPISGHRSVSWYQQTPGQGLQFLFEYFSETQRNKGNFPGRFSGRQFSNSRSEMNVSTLELGDSALYLCASSLEAGSSYEQYFGPGTRLTVT.

The chain combines TRBV7-2 with TRBJ1-2; 7 bases fit TRBD1. This CDR3 has 15 amino acids. V was pared by 6 bases and J by 0 bases, with 7 bases of the junction left unmatched. The germline V gene has CDR1 SGHTA and CDR2 FQGNSA. The CDR3 region has the DNA TGTGCCAGCAGACTCGACAGGGCATCTAACTATGGCTACACCTTC. Encoded protein: CASRLDRASNYGYTF.

This chain connects TRBV7-9 to TRBJ2-3; 14 positions agree with TRBD2. Germline loops: CDR1 SEHNR, CDR2 FQNEAQ (reference sequence). J gave up 6 bases and V 5 bases, and 10 bases lay outside the gene matches. The CDR3 is made up of 17 amino acids. DNA for the CDR3: TGTGCCAGCAGCCGACTAGCGGGGGGGCCGTGGCCGGATACGCAGTATTTT. It translates to CASSRLAGGPWPDTQYF.

The chain joins TRBV5-4 to TRBJ2-3; a weak D match, TRBD1 (5 bases). CDR3 size: 11 residues. V lost 0 bases, J lost 12 bases, and 8 bases lay in between. The germline V gene has CDR1 SGHNT and CDR2 YYREEE (reference sequence). This chain's CDR3 is CASSLARAQYF. The DNA of the CDR3 is TGTGCCAGCAGCTTGGCCAGGGCCCAGTATTTT.

The chain recombines TRBV7-2 with TRBJ2-5, with 7 bases that match TRBD2. CDR1 is SGHTA and CDR2 is FQGNSA in the germline V gene. CDR3 length: 15 amino acids. J lost 1 base, V lost 0 bases, and 2 bases had no gene match. CDR3 sequence: CASSLAGLPQETQYF. The DNA for the CDR3 is TGTGCCAGCAGCTTAGCGGGACTACCCCAAGAGACCCAGTACTTC.

Worth noting for this clone: Relative to the germline gene, one junction end is altered; a read error may explain this. This chain links TRBV7-8 with TRBJ1-6; 9 bases map to TRBD1. The length of the CDR3 is 15 residues. Germline CDR1 and CDR2: SGHVS and FQNEAQ. The CDR3 sequence is CASSLGQGIGSPLHF. The CDR3 nucleotides are TGTGCCAGCAGTTTAGGACAGGGGATAGGTTCACCCCTCCACTTT.

The chain links TRBV4-1 to TRBJ1-2; D is ambiguous. Trimming removed 0 bases from V and 5 bases from J, with 13 bases in between. Germline CDR1 and CDR2: MGHRA and YSYEKL. The CDR3 runs 15 residues. The CDR3 is CASSQERPGMYGYTF. The CDR3 region has the DNA TGCGCCAGCAGCCAAGAGAGGCCCGGAATGTATGGCTACACCTTC.

The chain has TRBV2 and TRBJ2-1, with TRBD2 matching over 9 bases. Germline lookup yields CDR1 SNHLY and CDR2 FYNNEI. After removal of 8 bases from V and 9 bases from J, the junction contained 11 bases not matched to a gene. This CDR3 has 14 residues. CDR3 DNA sequence: TGTGCCAGCTCTCCTCGGGAAGCGGGGGGTGAGCAGTTCTTC. The encoded protein is CASSPREAGGEQFF.

This chain links TRBV14 with TRBJ1-1; the D is unclear. Germline lookup yields CDR1 SGHDN and CDR2 FVKESK. The germline V and J ends were trimmed by 1 base and 13 bases, with 16 bases remaining between them. CDR3 length equals 13 residues. The CDR3, as DNA: TGTGCCAGCAGCCAAGTCGGCGCTGGCCGAGTTTTCTTT. Protein product: CASSQVGAGRVFF.

This sequence joins TRBV11-3 and TRBJ2-7; D not resolved. The germline V gene encodes CDR1 SGHNT and CDR2 YENEEA. The germline V and J ends were trimmed by 6 bases and 3 bases, with 6 bases remaining between them. This CDR3 contains 11 residues. The CDR3 protein is CASSQHYEQYF. The CDR3 DNA sequence: TGTGCCAGCAGTCAGCACTACGAGCAGTACTTC.

The J gene is TRBJ2-5, the V gene TRBV28; 8 bases map to TRBD2. The junction had 4 bases not matched to a gene; V was cut back by 5 bases and J by 2 bases. The CDR3 totals 14 residues. Per germline, CDR1 MDHEN and CDR2 SYDVKM. Here the CDR3 reads CASSKAGAQETQYF. The DNA of the CDR3 is TGTGCCAGCAGTAAAGCGGGGGCACAAGAGACCCAGTACTTC.

V is TRBV18 and J is TRBJ1-4; no clear D gene. V was shortened by 3 bases and J by 7 bases, with 9 bases between the two germline ends. The CDR3 sequence is 13 residues long. The germline gives CDR1 KGHSH, CDR2 LQKENI. CDR3 coding DNA: TGTGCCAGCTCACCGGACTCTACTGAAAAACTGTTTTTT. Amino acids: CASSPDSTEKLFF. Looking up the rest from reference TRBV18 and TRBJ1-4 gives the full variable domain: NAGVMQNPRHLVRRRGQEARLRCSPMKGHSHVYWYRQLPEEGLKFMVYLQKENIIDESGMPKERFSAEFPKEGPSILRIQQVVRGDSAAYFCASSPDSTEKLFFGSGTQLSVL.

The J gene is TRBJ1-1, the V gene TRBV18; 7 nucleotides line up with TRBD1. The germline CDR1 and CDR2 sequences are KGHSH and LQKENI. With V trimmed by 1 base and J by 12 bases, 8 bases remained unmatched. The CDR3 has 13 residues. CDR3 protein: CASSPRPDRWTFF. In DNA form, the CDR3 reads TGTGCCAGCTCACCACGCCCGGACAGGTGGACTTTCTTT.

This chain links TRBV28 with TRBJ1-5; D ambiguous. The CDR3 is made up of 15 amino acids. Germline CDR1 and CDR2: MDHEN and SYDVKM. Trimming left V 6 bases short and J 4 bases short, with 16 bases between. CDR3 in DNA: TGTGCCAGCAGGTCCCAGTTGAGCGGAAATCAGCCCCAGCATTTT. Translating it yields CASRSQLSGNQPQHF.

CDR3 DNA: TGTGCCAGCAGCTACGCAACGGCTACCGGGGAGCTGTTTTTT. As protein: CASSYATATGELFF. The chain uses TRBV7-2 and TRBJ2-2, with unresolved D. Deletions cut 4 bases from V and 5 bases from J, with 11 bases between. This CDR3 spans 14 amino acids. Germline CDR1 and CDR2: SGHTA and FQGNSA.

This clone showed up just once. This sequence joins TRBV19 and TRBJ1-6; no firm D call. This CDR3 is built from 14 residues. V was shortened by 8 bases and J by 4 bases, with 12 bases between the two germline ends. In germline, CDR1 is LNHDA, CDR2 SQIVND (reference sequence). CDR3 DNA sequence: TGTGCCAGTGCAGACGGCCAGTATAATTCACCCCTCCACTTT. This encodes CASADGQYNSPLHF.